These 15 T cell receptor beta chains came from one sample sequenced in a study of response to subunit inactivated influenza vaccine. TCRdb fed the RT-PCR reads into MiXCR, producing one record per CDR3 protein. The sample holds roughly 500,000 distinct CDR3 sequences, roughly 25% seen once. The sample was also reused in another study, on T cells expressing NK-cell markers. This second report adds: Generation of TCR beta cDNA was performed by 5'RACE template switching incorporating UMIs.

The material was CD4+ T cells sorted from PBMCs, obtained approximately 13 days after vaccination. Source of these receptors: a man aged 50-60 years who received an inactivated influenza vaccine.

The chain recombines TRBV5-1 with TRBJ2-3, with TRBD2 matching 14 bases. V lost 2 bases to trimming and J lost 4 bases; unmatched junction nucleotides: 3. Germline V gene sequence: CDR1 SGHRS, CDR2 YFSETQ. This CDR3 has 16 amino acids. CDR3 in DNA: TGCGCCAGCAGCTTCGGGACTAGCGGGGGAGCAGATACGCAGTATTTT. Encoded protein: CASSFGTSGGADTQYF.

The rearrangement links TRBV4-3 to TRBJ2-3; D not resolved. CDR1 LGHNA and CDR2 YSLEER come from the germline V gene. The V and J ends lost 0 bases and 6 bases respectively, with 7 bases between them. The CDR3 has 13 residues. CDR3 coding DNA: TGCGCCAGCAGCCAAGATCAGAGGGATACGCAGTATTTT. Protein sequence: CASSQDQRDTQYF.

This clonotype was observed a few times. This chain uses TRBV11-2 with TRBJ2-1; the D call may be TRBD1 or TRBD2 (5 bases each). Germline CDR1 is SGHAT and CDR2 is FQNNGV. V was shortened by 2 bases and J by 6 bases, with 17 bases between the two germline ends. The CDR3 is 16 residues long. CDR3 in DNA: TGTGCCAGCAGCTTATACGTGGCACCGGGGCTCAATGAGCAGTTCTTC. This gives the protein CASSLYVAPGLNEQFF.

V usage is TRBV4-3 and J usage is TRBJ2-4, with a tentative D call TRBD1 (6 bases). V lost 1 base and J lost 7, with 11 bases in between. From germline, CDR1 is LGHNA and CDR2 YSLEER. This CDR3 contains 14 residues. CDR3 coding DNA: TGCGCCAGCAGCCAAGTAGGTCAGGGGAACATTCAGTACTTC. Protein sequence: CASSQVGQGNIQYF.

The chain links TRBV20-1 to TRBJ2-2, with a tentative D call TRBD1 (6 bases). With 6 bases removed from V and 3 bases from J, the gap between germline ends came to 17 bases. The CDR3 consists of 15 residues. Per the germline V gene, CDR1 is DFQATT and CDR2 is SNEGSKA (reference sequence). CDR3 protein: CSALLRGGDTGELFF. The CDR3, as DNA: TGCAGTGCCCTATTGCGAGGGGGTGACACCGGGGAGCTGTTTTTT.

The chain combines TRBV20-1 with TRBJ2-1, with a possible D match to TRBD2 (6 bases). V dropped 5 bases and J dropped 9 bases, with 14 bases sitting between them. The CDR3 is 12 residues long. The germline CDR1 and CDR2 sequences are DFQATT and SNEGSKA (reference sequence). This CDR3 reads CSAAMEGGEQFF. Here the CDR3 DNA reads TGCAGTGCTGCCATGGAGGGCGGTGAGCAGTTCTTC.

This clonotype showed up just a few times. The chain links TRBV30 to TRBJ2-7; D may be TRBD1 (6 bases). The CDR3 length is 13 residues. The V gene lost 0 bases and the J gene lost 6 bases, with 12 bases spanning the gap. Germline loops: CDR1 GTSNPN, CDR2 SVGIG (reference sequence). CDR3 loop: CAWSVQGPAEQYF. For the CDR3, the DNA is TGTGCCTGGAGTGTACAGGGACCCGCCGAGCAGTACTTC.

In this sample, this clonotype turned up once. V gene TRBV3-1 combines with J gene TRBJ2-7, with D perhaps matching TRBD1 (5 bases). With 3 bases removed from V and 6 bases from J, the gap between germline ends came to 9 bases. The CDR3 length is 12 residues. Germline V gene sequence: CDR1 LGHDT, CDR2 YNNKEL (reference sequence). CDR3 sequence reads: CASSQERGEQYF. The DNA of the CDR3 is TGTGCCAGCAGCCAGGAAAGGGGCGAGCAGTACTTC.

This clonotype was counted at least ten times. The V and J genes are TRBV28 and TRBJ2-7; TRBD1 aligns across 8 bases. The trim removed 5 bases at V and 1 base at J, leaving 4 bases unmatched. This CDR3 has 14 residues. Germline values: CDR1 MDHEN, CDR2 SYDVKM. The CDR3, as DNA: TGTGCCAGCAGTCGACAGGGGATTTCCTACGAGCAGTACTTC. This translates into CASSRQGISYEQYF.

This clonotype was observed a handful of times. This chain links TRBV9 with TRBJ2-7, with 7 nucleotides matching TRBD1. There are 14 residues in the CDR3. V shed 4 bases and J 2 bases; nucleotides not matched to a gene: 6. Germline V gene data show CDR1 as SGDLS and CDR2 as YYNGEE. The chain's CDR3 is CASSPWDRTYEQYF. CDR3 bases: TGTGCCAGCAGCCCATGGGACAGAACCTACGAGCAGTACTTC.

This clonotype has just a few counts. The chain joins TRBV12-3 or TRBV12-4 to TRBJ2-1, with D unclear. V lost 6 bases and J lost 1, with 7 bases in between. This CDR3 has 13 residues. Here the CDR3 DNA reads TGTGCCAGCAGAGCACAGTCCTACAATGAGCAGTTCTTC. It yields the protein CASRAQSYNEQFF.

This clonotype was observed a few times. This sequence joins TRBV27 and TRBJ2-7, with a tentative D call TRBD2 (6 bases). Germline assignment: CDR1 MNHEY and CDR2 SMNVEV (reference sequence). The CDR3 totals 14 residues. V was cut by 5 bases and J by 0 bases, with 11 bases left in between. The CDR3 loop reads CASSRGMSSYEQYF. The CDR3 nucleotides read TGTGCCAGCAGTCGCGGGATGAGCTCCTACGAGCAGTACTTC.

The table lists this clonotype with a few counts. The V gene is TRBV20-1, the J gene TRBJ2-2; 13 nucleotides line up with TRBD2. This CDR3 is built from 20 residues. J lost 7 bases, V lost 3 bases, and 20 bases had no gene match. Germline V gene data show CDR1 as DFQATT and CDR2 as SNEGSKA (reference sequence). In DNA form, the CDR3 reads TGCAGTGCTAGGGGAATCGGGACTAGCGGGGCTCCGCCCCAATACGGGGAGCTGTTTTTT. Translation gives CSARGIGTSGAPPQYGELFF.

To note about this clonotype: Germline and junction disagree at one end, which may indicate a read error. This sequence joins TRBV2 and TRBJ2-3; 8 positions agree with TRBD2. The CDR3 contains 13 residues. Germline CDR1 reads SNHLY; CDR2 reads FYNNEI. CDR3 DNA: TGTGCCAGCAGTGTCGGGACTAGAGATATGCAGTATTTT. This sequence encodes CASSVGTRDMQYF.

This clonotype showed up just a few times. The genes are TRBV7-9 and TRBJ2-3; 7 bases line up with TRBD1. The V and J ends lost 0 bases and 4 bases, in that order; junction bases with no gene match: 4. Germline CDR1 reads SEHNR; CDR2 reads FQNEAQ (reference sequence). The CDR3 is made up of 15 amino acids. CDR3 in amino acids: CASSLARGRSDTQYF. The CDR3 DNA is TGTGCCAGCAGCTTAGCAAGGGGGCGATCAGATACGCAGTATTTT.